One T cell receptor beta chain is described in this entry. Its target is unknown. This specimen belongs to a study of cytomegalovirus exposure and HLA in healthy donors. About the research overall: Samples from HLA-typed donors yielded about 85 million unique TCRs in an early data release. Findings and limits, study-wide: Judged likely to be a sequencing artifact was a cluster of highly shared sequence variants. Apparent HLA restriction characterized most CMV-associated TCR beta chains in a later analysis.

Primers for the PCR totalled 60 Vbeta and 13 Jbeta. The table came from immunoSEQ multiplex PCR; TCRdb's copy has only in-frame clones and leaves some out. The table includes roughly 150,000 clones, around three quarters detected once. V lost 5 bases and J lost 4, with 11 bases in between. Germline-derived CDR1 and CDR2 are SEHNR and FQNEAQ (reference sequence). There are 13 residues in the CDR3. This TCR derives from a man between 40 and 49 years old in good health and CMV-seronegative. The sequenced sample consisted of PBMCs. J is TRBJ1-2 and V is TRBV7-9; D possibly corresponds to TRBD1 (6 bases). The CDR3 DNA sequence: TGTGCCAGCAGCCGCGACAGGAGCTATGGCTACACCTTC. Amino acids: CASSRDRSYGYTF.